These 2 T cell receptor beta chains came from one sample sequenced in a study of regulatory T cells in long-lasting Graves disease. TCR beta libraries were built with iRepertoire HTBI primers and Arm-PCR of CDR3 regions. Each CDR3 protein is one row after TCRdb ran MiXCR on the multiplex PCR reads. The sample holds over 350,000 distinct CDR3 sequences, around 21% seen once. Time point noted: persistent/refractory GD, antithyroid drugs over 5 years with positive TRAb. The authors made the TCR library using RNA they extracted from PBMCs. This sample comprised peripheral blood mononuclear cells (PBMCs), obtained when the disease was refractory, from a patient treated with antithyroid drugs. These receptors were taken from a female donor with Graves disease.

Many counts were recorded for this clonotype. In nucleotides, the CDR3 is TGTGCCAGCAGCTTTAAAGGTCAGCCCCAGCATTTT. Its translation is CASSFKGQPQHF. This chain links TRBV7-9 with TRBJ1-5; no reliable D call. Trimming left V 3 bases short and J 6 bases short, with 6 bases between. The length of the CDR3 is 12 residues. CDR1 and CDR2 (germline): SEHNR, FQNEAQ (reference sequence).

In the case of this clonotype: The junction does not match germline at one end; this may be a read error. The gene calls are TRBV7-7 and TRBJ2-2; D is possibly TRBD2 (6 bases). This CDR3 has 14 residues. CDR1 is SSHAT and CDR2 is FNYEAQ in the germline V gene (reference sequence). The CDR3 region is CASSFSGGSGELFF. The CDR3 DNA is TGTGCTAGCAGCTTCTCCGGGGGTTCCGGGGAGCTGTTTTTT. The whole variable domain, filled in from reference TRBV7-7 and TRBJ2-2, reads GAGVSQSPRYKVTKRGQDVTLRCDPISSHATLYWYQQALGQGPEFLTYFNYEAQPDKSGLPSDRFSAERPEGSISTLTIQRTEQRDSAMYRCASSFSGGSGELFFGEGSRLTVL.